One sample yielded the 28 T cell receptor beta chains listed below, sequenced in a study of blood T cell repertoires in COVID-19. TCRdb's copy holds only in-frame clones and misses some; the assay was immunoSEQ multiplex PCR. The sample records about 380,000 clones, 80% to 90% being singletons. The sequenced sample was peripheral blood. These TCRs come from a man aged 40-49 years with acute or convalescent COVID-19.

CDR3 in DNA: TGTGCCACTAGATGGGAGGGTCTGCCTCAGCCCCAGCATTTT. Its translation is CATRWEGLPQPQHF. The chain uses TRBV6-5 and TRBJ1-5; D call uncertain. Germline values: CDR1 MNHEY, CDR2 SVGAGI. This CDR3 comprises 14 residues. With 10 bases removed from V and 6 bases from J, the gap between germline ends came to 19 bases.

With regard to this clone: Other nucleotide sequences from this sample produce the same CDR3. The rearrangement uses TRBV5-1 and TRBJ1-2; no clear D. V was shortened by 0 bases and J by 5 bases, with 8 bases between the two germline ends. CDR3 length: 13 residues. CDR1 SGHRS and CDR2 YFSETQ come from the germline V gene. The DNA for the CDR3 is TGCGCCAGCAGCTTGGACGCAGATTATGGCTACACCTTC. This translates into CASSLDADYGYTF.

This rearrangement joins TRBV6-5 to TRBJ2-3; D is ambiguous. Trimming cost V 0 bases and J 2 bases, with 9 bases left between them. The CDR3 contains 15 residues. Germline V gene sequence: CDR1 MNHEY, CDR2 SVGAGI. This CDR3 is CASSYSGHSTDTQYF. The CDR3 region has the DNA TGTGCCAGCAGTTACTCTGGGCACTCCACAGATACGCAGTATTTT.

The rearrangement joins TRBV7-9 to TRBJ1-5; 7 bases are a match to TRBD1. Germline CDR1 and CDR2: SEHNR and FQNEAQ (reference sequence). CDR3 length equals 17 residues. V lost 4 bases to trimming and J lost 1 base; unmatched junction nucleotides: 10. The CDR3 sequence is CASSSKTPGQSNQPQHF. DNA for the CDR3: TGTGCCAGCAGCTCAAAAACCCCGGGACAGAGCAATCAGCCCCAGCATTTT.

CDR3 in amino acids: CASSPRGAWKTQYF. The CDR3 coding sequence is TGCGCCAGCAGCCCCCGGGGGGCTTGGAAGACCCAGTACTTC. V and J are TRBV4-3 and TRBJ2-5, with TRBD2 as a possible D gene (7 bases). Trimming took off 4 bases at V and 6 bases at J, with 15 bases between the two ends. In germline, CDR1 is LGHNA, CDR2 YSLEER. CDR3 length equals 14 residues.

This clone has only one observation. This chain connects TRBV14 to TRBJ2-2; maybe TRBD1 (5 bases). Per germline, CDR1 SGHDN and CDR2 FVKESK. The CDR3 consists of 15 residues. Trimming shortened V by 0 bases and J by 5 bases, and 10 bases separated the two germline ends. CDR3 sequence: CASSQDQGRTGELFF. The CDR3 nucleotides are TGTGCCAGCAGCCAAGACCAGGGCAGAACCGGGGAGCTGTTTTTT.

Here the CDR3 reads CASGLNLSGRRGGYEQYF. CDR3 in DNA: TGTGCTAGTGGTTTGAACCTTAGCGGGAGGAGAGGCGGGTACGAGCAGTACTTC. The rearrangement links TRBV12-5 to TRBJ2-7, with TRBD2 matching over 10 bases. Germline values: CDR1 LGHNT, CDR2 FRNRAP. Losses at the gene ends were 2 bases for V and 4 bases for J; bases not matched to a gene: 14. This CDR3 contains 18 residues.

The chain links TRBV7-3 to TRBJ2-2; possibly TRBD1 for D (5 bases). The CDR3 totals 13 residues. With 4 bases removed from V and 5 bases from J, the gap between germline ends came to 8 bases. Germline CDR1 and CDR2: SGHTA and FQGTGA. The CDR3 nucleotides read TGTGCCAGCAGCTCACAGGATACCGGGGAGCTGTTTTTT. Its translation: CASSSQDTGELFF.

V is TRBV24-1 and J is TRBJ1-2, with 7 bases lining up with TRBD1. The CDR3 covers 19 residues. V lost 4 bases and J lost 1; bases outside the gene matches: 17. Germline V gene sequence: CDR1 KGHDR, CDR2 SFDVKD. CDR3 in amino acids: CATSDTSTGTDFFNYGYTF. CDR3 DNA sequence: TGTGCCACCAGTGACACATCGACCGGGACAGACTTTTTTAACTATGGCTACACCTTC.

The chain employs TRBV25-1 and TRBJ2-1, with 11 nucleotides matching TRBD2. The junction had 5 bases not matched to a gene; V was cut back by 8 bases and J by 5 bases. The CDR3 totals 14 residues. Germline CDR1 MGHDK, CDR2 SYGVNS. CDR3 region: CASETSGENNEQFF. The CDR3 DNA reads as TGTGCCAGCGAGACTAGCGGGGAGAACAATGAGCAGTTCTTC.

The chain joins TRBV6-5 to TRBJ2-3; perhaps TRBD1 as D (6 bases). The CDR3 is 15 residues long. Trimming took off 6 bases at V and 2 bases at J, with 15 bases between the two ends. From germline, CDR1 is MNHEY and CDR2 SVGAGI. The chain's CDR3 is CASRAQQGITDTQYF. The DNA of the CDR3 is TGTGCCAGCAGGGCCCAACAGGGAATCACAGATACGCAGTATTTT.

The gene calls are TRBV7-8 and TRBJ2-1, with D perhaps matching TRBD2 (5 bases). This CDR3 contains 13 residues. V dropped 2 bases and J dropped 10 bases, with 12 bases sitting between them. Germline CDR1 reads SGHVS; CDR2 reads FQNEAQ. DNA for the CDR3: TGTGCCAGCAGCTTACGGGTACGGAGGGAGCAGTTCTTC. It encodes CASSLRVRREQFF.

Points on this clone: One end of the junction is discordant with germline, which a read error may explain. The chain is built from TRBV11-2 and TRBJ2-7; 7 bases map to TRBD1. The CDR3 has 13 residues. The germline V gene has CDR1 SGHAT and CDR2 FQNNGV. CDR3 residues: CASSIDRAYEQYF. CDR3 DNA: TGTGCCAGCAGCATAGACAGGGCCTACGAGCAGTACTTC.

DNA of the CDR3: TGTGCCAGCAGCGTAGCAAGGGGGTTCTACGAGCAGTACTTC. This translates into CASSVARGFYEQYF. The chain is built from TRBV9 and TRBJ2-7; tentative D call: TRBD1 (6 bases). CDR3 length: 14 amino acids. V was shortened by 0 bases and J by 3 bases, with 10 bases between the two germline ends. Germline V gives CDR1 SGDLS, CDR2 YYNGEE.

The DNA of the CDR3 is TGTGCCAGCAGCAAATCCCGGGCAGGGGTTTCCTATAATTCACCCCTCCACTTT. It specifies CASSKSRAGVSYNSPLHF. This sequence joins TRBV21-1 and TRBJ1-6; the table calls TRBD1, which could not be checked here. TRBV21-1 is shown as a pseudogene. The CDR3 sequence is 18 residues long.

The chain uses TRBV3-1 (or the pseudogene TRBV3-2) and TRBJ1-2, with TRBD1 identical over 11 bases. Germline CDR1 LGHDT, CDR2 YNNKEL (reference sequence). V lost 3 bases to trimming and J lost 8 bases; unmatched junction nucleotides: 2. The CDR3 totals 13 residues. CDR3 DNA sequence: TGTGCCAGCAGCCACAGGACAGGGGGCGGCTACACCTTC. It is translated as CASSHRTGGGYTF.

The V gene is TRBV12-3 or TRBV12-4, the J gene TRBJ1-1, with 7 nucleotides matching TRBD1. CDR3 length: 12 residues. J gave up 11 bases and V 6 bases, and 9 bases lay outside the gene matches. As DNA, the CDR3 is TGTGCCAGCAGAGAGGGACAGCTCCAGGCTTTCTTT. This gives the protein CASREGQLQAFF.

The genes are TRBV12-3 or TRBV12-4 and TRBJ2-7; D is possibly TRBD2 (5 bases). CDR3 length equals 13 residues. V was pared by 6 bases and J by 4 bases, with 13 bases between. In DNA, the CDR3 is TGTGCCAGCAGACTGAGCGGAAAATACGAGCAGTACTTC. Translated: CASRLSGKYEQYF.

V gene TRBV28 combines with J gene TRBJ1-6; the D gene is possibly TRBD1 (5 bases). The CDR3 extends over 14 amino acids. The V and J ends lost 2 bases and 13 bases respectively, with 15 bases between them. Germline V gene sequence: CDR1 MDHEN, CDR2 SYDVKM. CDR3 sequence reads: CASSLGGAGKPLHF. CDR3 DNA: TGTGCCAGCAGTTTAGGAGGGGCAGGAAAGCCCCTCCACTTT. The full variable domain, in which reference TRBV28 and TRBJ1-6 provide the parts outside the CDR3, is DVKVTQSSRYLVKRTGEKVFLECVQDMDHENMFWYRQDPGLGLRLIYFSYDVKMKEKGDIPEGYSVSREKKERFSLILESASTNQTSMYLCASSLGGAGKPLHFGNGTRLTVT.

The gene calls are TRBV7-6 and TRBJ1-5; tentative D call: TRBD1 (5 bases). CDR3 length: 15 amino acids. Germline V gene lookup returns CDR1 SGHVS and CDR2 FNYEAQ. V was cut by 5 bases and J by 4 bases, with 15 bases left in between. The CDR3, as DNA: TGTGCCAGCAGCCGTTCAGGGCTTGTTAATCAGCCCCAGCATTTT. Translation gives CASSRSGLVNQPQHF.

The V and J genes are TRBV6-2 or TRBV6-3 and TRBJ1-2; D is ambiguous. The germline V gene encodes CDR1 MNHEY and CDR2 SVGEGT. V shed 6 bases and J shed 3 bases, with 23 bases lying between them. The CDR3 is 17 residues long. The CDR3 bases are TGTGCCAGCAGCCGTTTTCCTCTTCGTATGGCCGACTATGGCTACACCTTC. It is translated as CASSRFPLRMADYGYTF.

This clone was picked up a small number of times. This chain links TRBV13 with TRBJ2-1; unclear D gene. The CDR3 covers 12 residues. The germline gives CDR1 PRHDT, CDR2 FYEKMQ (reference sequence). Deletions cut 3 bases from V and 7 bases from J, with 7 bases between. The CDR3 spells CASSLVLNEQFF. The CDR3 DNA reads TGTGCCAGCAGCTTGGTACTGAATGAGCAGTTCTTC.

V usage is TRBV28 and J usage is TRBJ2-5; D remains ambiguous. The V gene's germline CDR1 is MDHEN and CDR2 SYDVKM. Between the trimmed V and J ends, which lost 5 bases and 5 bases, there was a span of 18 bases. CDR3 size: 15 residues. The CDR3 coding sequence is TGTGCCAGCAGTCCAAACCTTAGCCCTGGGGAGACCCAGTACTTC. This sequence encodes CASSPNLSPGETQYF.

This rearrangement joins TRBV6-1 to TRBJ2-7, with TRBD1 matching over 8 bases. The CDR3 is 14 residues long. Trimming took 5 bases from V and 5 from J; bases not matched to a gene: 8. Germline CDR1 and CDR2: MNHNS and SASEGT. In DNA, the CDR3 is TGTGCCAGCAGTAACGGACAGGGCGGCCACGAGCAGTACTTC. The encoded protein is CASSNGQGGHEQYF.

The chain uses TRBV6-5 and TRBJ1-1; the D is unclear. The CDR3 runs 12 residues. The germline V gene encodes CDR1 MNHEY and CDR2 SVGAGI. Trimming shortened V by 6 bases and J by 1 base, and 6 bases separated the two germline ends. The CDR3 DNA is TGTGCCAGCAGCTCCAGGAACACTGAAGCTTTCTTT. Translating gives CASSSRNTEAFF.

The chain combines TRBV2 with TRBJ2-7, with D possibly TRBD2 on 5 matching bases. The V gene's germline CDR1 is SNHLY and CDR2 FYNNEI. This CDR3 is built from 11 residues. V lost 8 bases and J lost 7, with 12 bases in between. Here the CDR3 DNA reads TGTGCCAGCGGCCCTTCGGGGGAGCAGTACTTC. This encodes CASGPSGEQYF. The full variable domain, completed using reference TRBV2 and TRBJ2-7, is EPEVTQTPSHQVTQMGQEVILRCVPISNHLYFYWYRQILGQKVEFLVSFYNNEISEKSEIFDDQFSVERPDGSNFTLKIRSTKLEDSAMYFCASGPSGEQYFGPGTRLTVT.

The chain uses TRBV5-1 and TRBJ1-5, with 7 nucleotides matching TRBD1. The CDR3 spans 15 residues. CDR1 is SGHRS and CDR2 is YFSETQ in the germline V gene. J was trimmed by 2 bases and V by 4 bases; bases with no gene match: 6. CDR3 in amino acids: CASSEGTARNQPQHF. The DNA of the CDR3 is TGCGCCAGCAGCGAGGGGACAGCCCGCAATCAGCCCCAGCATTTT.

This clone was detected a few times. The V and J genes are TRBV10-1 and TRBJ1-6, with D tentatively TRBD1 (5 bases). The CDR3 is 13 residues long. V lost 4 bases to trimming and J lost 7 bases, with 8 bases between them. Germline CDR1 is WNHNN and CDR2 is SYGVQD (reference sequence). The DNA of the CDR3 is TGCGCCAGCAGTGCCGACAGAAATTCACCCCTCCACTTT. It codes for CASSADRNSPLHF.